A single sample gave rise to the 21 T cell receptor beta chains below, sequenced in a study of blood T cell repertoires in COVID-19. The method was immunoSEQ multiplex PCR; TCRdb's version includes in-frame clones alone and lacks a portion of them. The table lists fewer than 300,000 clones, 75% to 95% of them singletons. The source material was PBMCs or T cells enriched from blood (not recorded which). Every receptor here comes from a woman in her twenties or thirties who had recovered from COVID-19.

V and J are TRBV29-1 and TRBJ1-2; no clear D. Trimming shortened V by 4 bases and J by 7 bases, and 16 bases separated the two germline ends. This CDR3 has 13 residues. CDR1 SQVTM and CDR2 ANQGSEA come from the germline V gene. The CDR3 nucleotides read TGCAGCGTTGTAGGGCGGGTCGGTGGTGGCTACACCTTC. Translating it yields CSVVGRVGGGYTF.

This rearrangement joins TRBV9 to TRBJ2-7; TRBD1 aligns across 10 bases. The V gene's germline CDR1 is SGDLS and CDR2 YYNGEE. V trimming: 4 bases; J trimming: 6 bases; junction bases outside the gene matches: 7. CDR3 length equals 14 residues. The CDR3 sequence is CASSSQTGGAEQYF. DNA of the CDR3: TGTGCCAGCAGCTCCCAGACAGGGGGCGCCGAGCAGTACTTC. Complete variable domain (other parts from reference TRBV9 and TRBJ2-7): DSGVTQTPKHLITATGQRVTLRCSPRSGDLSVYWYQQSLDQGLQFLIQYYNGEERAKGNILERFSAQQFPDLHSELNLSSLELGDSALYFCASSSQTGGAEQYFGPGTRLTVT.

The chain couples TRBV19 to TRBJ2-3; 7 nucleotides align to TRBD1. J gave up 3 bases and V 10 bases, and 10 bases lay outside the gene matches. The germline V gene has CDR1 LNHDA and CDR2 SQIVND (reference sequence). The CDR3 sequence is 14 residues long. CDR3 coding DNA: TGTGCCACCGCGGAAGGGGGCCTAACAGATACGCAGTATTTT. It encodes CATAEGGLTDTQYF.

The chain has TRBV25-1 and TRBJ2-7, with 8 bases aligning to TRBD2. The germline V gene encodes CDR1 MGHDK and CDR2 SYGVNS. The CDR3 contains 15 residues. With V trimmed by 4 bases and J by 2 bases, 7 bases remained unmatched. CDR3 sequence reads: CASSVPRGLAYEQYF. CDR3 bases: TGTGCCAGCAGTGTCCCCCGGGGACTAGCCTACGAGCAGTACTTC.

The CDR3 sequence: CASSERGEGGTEQFF. The CDR3 nucleotides read TGCGCCAGCAGTGAGAGGGGGGAGGGCGGTACCGAGCAGTTCTTC. The V and J genes are TRBV10-1 and TRBJ2-1, with D perhaps matching TRBD2 (7 bases). The V gene's germline CDR1 is WNHNN and CDR2 SYGVQD (reference sequence). Trimming took off 2 bases at V and 10 bases at J, with 18 bases between the two ends. This CDR3 spans 15 amino acids.

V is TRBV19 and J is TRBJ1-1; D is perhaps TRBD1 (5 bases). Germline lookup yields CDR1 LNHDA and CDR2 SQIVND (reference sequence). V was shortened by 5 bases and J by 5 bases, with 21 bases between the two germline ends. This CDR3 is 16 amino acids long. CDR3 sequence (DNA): TGTGCCAGTAGTCGTTGGGGGGAGGGTAAGGGAACTGAAGCTTTCTTT. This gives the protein CASSRWGEGKGTEAFF.

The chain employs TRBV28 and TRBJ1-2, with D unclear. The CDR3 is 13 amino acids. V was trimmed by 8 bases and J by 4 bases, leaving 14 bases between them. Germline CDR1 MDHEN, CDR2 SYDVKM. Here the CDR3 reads CASLEGRSYGYTF. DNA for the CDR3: TGTGCCAGCCTCGAAGGGAGATCCTATGGCTACACCTTC.

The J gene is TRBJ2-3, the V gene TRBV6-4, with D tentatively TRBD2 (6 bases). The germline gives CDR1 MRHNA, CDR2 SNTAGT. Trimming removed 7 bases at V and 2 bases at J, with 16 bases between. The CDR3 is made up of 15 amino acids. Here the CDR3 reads CASKASATLTDTQYF. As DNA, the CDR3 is TGTGCCAGCAAGGCTAGCGCTACTCTCACAGATACGCAGTATTTT.

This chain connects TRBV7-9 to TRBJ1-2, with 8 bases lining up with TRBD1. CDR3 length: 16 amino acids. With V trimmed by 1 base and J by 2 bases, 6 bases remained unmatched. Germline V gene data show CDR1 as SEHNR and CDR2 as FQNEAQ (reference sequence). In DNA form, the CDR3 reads TGTGCCAGCAGCTTAGGGGGACGACAGGGGAACTATGGCTACACCTTC. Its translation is CASSLGGRQGNYGYTF.

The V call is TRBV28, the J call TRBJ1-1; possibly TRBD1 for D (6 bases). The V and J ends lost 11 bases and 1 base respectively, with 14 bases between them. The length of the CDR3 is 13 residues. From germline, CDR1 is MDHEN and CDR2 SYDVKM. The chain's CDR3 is CASKGHPNTEAFF. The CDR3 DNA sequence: TGTGCCTCAAAGGGACACCCGAACACTGAAGCTTTCTTT.

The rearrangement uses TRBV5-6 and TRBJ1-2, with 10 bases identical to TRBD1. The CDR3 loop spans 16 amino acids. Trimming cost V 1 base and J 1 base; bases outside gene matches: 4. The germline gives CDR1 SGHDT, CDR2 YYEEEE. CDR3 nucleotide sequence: TGTGCCAGCAGCTTGTTGGGGACAGGGGTTAACTATGGCTACACCTTC. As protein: CASSLLGTGVNYGYTF.

The CDR3 loop reads CATSGGSYEQYF. Here the CDR3 DNA reads TGTGCCACCTCAGGCGGGAGCTACGAGCAGTACTTC. The V gene is TRBV27, the J gene TRBJ2-7; 7 positions agree with TRBD2. Trimming took 10 bases from V and 3 from J; bases not matched to a gene: 6. Germline assignment: CDR1 MNHEY and CDR2 SMNVEV (reference sequence). The CDR3 runs to 12 residues.

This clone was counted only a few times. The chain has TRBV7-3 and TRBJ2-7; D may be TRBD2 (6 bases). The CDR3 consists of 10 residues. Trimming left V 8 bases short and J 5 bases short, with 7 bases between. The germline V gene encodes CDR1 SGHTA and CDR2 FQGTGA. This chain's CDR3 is CASGEDEQYF. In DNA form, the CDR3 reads TGTGCCAGCGGGGAGGACGAGCAGTACTTC.

CDR3 sequence: CASSLPGNTEAFF. The CDR3 DNA sequence: TGTGCCAGCAGCTTACCGGGGAACACTGAAGCTTTCTTT. The rearrangement joins TRBV11-2 to TRBJ1-1; D uncertain. The CDR3 is 13 amino acids. CDR1 SGHAT and CDR2 FQNNGV come from the germline V gene. With 2 bases removed from V and 1 base from J, the gap between germline ends came to 5 bases. The whole variable domain, filled in from reference TRBV11-2 and TRBJ1-1, reads EAGVAQSPRYKIIEKRQSVAFWCNPISGHATLYWYQQILGQGPKLLIQFQNNGVVDDSQLPKDRFSAERLKGVDSTLKIQPAKLEDSAVYLCASSLPGNTEAFFGQGTRLTVV.

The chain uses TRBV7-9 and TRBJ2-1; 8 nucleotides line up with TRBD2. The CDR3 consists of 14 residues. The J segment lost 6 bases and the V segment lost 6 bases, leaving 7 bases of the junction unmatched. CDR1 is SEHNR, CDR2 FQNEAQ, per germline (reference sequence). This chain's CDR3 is CASRRAGEGNEQFF. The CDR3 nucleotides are TGTGCCAGCAGAAGAGCGGGAGAGGGCAATGAGCAGTTCTTC.

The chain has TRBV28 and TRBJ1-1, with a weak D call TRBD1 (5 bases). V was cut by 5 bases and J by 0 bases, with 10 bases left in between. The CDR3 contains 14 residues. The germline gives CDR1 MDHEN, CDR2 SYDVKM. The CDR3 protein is CASSTGLLNTEAFF. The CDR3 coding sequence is TGTGCCAGCAGTACGGGACTTTTGAACACTGAAGCTTTCTTT.

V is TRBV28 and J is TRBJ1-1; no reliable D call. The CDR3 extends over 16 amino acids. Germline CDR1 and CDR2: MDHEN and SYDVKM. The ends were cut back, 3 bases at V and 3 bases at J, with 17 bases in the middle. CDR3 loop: CASSLSLQASDTEAFF. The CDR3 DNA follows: TGTGCCAGCAGTTTGTCCCTACAAGCGTCGGACACTGAAGCTTTCTTT. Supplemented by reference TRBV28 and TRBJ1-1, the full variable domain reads DVKVTQSSRYLVKRTGEKVFLECVQDMDHENMFWYRQDPGLGLRLIYFSYDVKMKEKGDIPEGYSVSREKKERFSLILESASTNQTSMYLCASSLSLQASDTEAFFGQGTRLTVV.

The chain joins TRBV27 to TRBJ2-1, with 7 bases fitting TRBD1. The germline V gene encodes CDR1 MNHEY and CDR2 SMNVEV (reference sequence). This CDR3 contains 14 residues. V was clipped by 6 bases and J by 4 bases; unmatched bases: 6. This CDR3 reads CASREYRGYNEQFF. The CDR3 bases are TGTGCCAGCAGGGAATACAGGGGATACAATGAGCAGTTCTTC.

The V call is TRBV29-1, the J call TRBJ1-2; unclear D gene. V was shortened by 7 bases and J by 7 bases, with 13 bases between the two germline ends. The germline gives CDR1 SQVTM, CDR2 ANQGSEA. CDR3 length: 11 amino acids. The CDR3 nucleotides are TGCAGCGCCCTCGAGGCGGGTGGCTACACCTTC. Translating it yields CSALEAGGYTF.

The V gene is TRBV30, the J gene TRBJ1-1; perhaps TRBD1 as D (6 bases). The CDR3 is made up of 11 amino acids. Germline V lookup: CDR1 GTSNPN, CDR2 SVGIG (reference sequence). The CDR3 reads CALRGNTEAFF. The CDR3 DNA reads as TGTGCTCTCAGGGGGAACACTGAAGCTTTCTTT.

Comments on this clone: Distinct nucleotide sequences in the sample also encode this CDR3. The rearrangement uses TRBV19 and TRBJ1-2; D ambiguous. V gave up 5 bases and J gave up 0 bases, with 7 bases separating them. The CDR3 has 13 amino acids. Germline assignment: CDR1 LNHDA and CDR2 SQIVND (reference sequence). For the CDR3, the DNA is TGTGCCAGTAGTCCCGGGACTAACTATGGCTACACCTTC. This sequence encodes CASSPGTNYGYTF.